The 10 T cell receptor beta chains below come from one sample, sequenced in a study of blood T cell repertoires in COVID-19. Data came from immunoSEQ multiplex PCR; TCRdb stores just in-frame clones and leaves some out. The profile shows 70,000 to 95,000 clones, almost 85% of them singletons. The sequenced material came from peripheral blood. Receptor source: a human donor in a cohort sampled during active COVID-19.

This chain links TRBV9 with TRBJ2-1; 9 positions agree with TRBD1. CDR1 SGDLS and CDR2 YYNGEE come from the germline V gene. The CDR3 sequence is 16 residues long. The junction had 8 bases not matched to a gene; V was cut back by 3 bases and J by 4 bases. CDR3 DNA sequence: TGTGCCAGCAGCGCTTCCGGGACAGGGATATACAATGAGCAGTTCTTC. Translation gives CASSASGTGIYNEQFF.

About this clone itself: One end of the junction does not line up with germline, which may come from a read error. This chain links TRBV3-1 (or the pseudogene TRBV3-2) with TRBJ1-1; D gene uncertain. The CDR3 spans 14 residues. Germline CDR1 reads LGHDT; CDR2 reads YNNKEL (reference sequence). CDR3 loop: CATSMDFMNTEAFF. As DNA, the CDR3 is TGTGCCACCAGCATGGACTTCATGAACACTGAAGCTTTCTTT.

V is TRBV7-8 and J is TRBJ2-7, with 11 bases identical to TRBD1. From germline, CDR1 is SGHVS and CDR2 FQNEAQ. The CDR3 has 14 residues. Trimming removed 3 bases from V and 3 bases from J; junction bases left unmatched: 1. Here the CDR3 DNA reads TGTGCCAGCAGCTTTGGGACAGGGGGCTACGAGCAGTACTTC. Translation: CASSFGTGGYEQYF.

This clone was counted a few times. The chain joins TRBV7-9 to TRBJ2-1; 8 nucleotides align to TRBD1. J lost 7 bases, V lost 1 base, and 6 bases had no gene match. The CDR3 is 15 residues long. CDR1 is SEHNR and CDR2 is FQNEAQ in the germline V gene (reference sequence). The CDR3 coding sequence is TGTGCCAGCAGCTTAGTGGTAACAGGGGGAAATGAGCAGTTCTTC. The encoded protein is CASSLVVTGGNEQFF.

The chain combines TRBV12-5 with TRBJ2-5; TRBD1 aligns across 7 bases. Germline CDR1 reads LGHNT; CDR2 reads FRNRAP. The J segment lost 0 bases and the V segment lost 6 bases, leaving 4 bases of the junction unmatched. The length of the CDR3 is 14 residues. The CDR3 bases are TGTGCTAGTGGCAAGGGACAGTACCAAGAGACCCAGTACTTC. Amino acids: CASGKGQYQETQYF.

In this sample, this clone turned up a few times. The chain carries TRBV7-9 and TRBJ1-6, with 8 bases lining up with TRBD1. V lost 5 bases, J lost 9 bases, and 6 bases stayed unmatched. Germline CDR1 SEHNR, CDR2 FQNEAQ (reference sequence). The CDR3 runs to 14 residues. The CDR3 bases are TGTGCCAGCAGCCGCGGACAGGGAGGTTCACCCCTCCACTTT. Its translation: CASSRGQGGSPLHF.

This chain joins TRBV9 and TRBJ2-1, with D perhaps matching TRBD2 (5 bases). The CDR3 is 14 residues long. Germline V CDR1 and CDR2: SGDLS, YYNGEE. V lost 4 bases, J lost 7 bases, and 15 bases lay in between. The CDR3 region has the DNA TGTGCCAGCAGCCCTCACCCCCGGGGAAATGAGCAGTTCTTC. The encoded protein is CASSPHPRGNEQFF.

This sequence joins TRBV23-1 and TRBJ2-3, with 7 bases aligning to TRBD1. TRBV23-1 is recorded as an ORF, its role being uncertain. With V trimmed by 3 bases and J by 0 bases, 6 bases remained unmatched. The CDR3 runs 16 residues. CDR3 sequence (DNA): TGCGCCAGCAGTCATGTCGGACAGGAGAGCACAGATACGCAGTATTTT. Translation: CASSHVGQESTDTQYF.

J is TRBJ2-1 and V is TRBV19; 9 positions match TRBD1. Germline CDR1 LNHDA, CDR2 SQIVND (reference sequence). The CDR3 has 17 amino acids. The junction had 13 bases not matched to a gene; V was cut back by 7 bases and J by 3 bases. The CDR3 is CASTSRDPGQGYNEQFF. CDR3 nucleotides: TGTGCCAGTACCTCTCGAGACCCGGGACAGGGCTACAATGAGCAGTTCTTC.

CDR3 in amino acids: CATSDPRTGGDGYGYTF. CDR3 nucleotide sequence: TGTGCCACCAGTGACCCCAGGACAGGGGGCGATGGCTATGGCTACACCTTC. The chain joins TRBV24-1 to TRBJ1-2, with 11 bases fitting TRBD1. This CDR3 contains 17 residues. Per the germline V gene, CDR1 is KGHDR and CDR2 is SFDVKD. Unmatched junction bases numbered 10, after V lost 4 bases and J lost 4 bases.